This record looks at one T cell receptor beta chain sequence and its context. The antigen remains unidentified. The data were obtained in a study of T cells after posttransplantation cyclophosphamide. Regarding the study as a whole: Skin or GI-infiltrating T cells shared few TRB sequences with blood.

Repertoires were generated with immunoSEQ multiplex PCR, while TCRdb's copy carries only in-frame clones and drops some. The data hold more than 10,000 clones, with roughly 80% observed a single time. The V end lost 3 bases, the J end lost 6 bases, and 12 bases lay between the germline ends. CDR3 length: 13 amino acids. Germline CDR1 MDHEN, CDR2 SYDVKM. Treatment was busulfan-fludarabine conditioning, a marrow graft, and cyclophosphamide on days +3 and +4. This clonotype was sampled from a female patient in her 50s who received an allogeneic stem cell transplant from a related donor, was CMV-positive, and had no GVHD. A subset of T cells may come from the graft donor. The J gene is TRBJ2-7, the V gene TRBV28; D possibly corresponds to TRBD1 (6 bases). The source material was PBMCs, sampled approximately 2,000 days after allogeneic stem cell transplant with posttransplant cyclophosphamide. CDR3 bases: TGTGCCAGCAGTTTTAACGACAGGCCCGAGCAGTACTTC. It codes for CASSFNDRPEQYF.